In this sample, the clone carrying this T cell receptor (beta chain) turned up once. The antigen remains undetermined. The assay was immunoSEQ multiplex PCR, and TCRdb's table has in-frame clones only and misses some. Of around 45,000 clones in the sample, roughly 82% are singletons; the top ten hold over 1.1%. For around ten days, around 91,000 sorted CD4+ cells grew with T cell-depleted PBMCs and CEF. The data were taken from a study of CD4 T cells in relation to SARS-CoV-2 and coronaviruses. Whole-study context: ViraFEST: approximately nine-day antigen culture of PBMCs, then TCR beta CDR3 sequencing. Convalescent patients were 7 or 8 males and 4 females; two were Hispanic.

The length of the CDR3 is 16 residues. The trim removed 3 bases at V and 9 bases at J, leaving 7 bases unmatched. Germline lookup yields CDR1 SGHRS and CDR2 YFSETQ. This receptor was obtained from an adult with COVID-19. The V gene is TRBV5-1, the J gene TRBJ2-1, with 15 bases that match TRBD2. Material for sequencing was naive CD4+ T cells from PBMCs, cultured in vitro. This sample's subset: naive CD4+ T cells isolated by negative enrichment. The CDR3 DNA sequence: TGCGCCAGCAGCTCCGGACTAGCGGGAGGGCCTGGTGAGCAGTTCTTC. Translating it yields CASSSGLAGGPGEQFF.